The sample holds one count of the clone carrying this T cell receptor (beta chain). Its specificity is not known. The data belong to a study of chemoradiotherapy in HPV16-positive cancers. Broader study findings: During treatment, candidate HPV-specific clones and E7-related motifs expanded in tumor. HPV-specific T cells were functionally defined from only two HPV16-positive patients. In HPV16-positive patients, HPV-responsive T-cell expansion tracked better recurrence-free survival.

The CDR3 is made up of 16 amino acids. In germline, CDR1 is SNHLY, CDR2 FYNNEI. Trimming removed 7 bases from V and 1 base from J; junction bases left unmatched: 8. Assay used: immunoSEQ multiplex PCR; TCRdb lists only in-frame clones, some missing. Of some 6,200 clones in the sample, roughly 86% are singletons; the top ten hold around 2%. Over chemoradiotherapy, repertoires were sampled more than once. V is TRBV2 and J is TRBJ1-1; 11 bases align to TRBD1. The receptor's source is a human donor with HPV-associated anogenital cancer. The sample consisted of tumor tissue, taken from a patient who underwent chemoradiotherapy. The CDR3 region has the DNA TGTGCCAGCATTGGGACAGGGGGATGGTCGAACACTGAAGCTTTCTTT. Translation: CASIGTGGWSNTEAFF.